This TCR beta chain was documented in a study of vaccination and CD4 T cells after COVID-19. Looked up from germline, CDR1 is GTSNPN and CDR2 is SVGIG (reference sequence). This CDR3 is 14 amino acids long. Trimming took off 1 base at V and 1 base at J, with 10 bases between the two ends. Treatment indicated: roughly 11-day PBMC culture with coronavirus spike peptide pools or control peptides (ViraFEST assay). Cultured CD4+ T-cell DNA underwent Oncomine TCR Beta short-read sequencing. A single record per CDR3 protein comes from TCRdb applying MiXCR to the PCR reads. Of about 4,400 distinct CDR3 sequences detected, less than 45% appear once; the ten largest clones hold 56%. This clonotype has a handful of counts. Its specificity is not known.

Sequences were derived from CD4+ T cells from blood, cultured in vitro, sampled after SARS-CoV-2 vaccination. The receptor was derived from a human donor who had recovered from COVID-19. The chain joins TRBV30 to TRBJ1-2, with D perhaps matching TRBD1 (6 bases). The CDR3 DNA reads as TGTGCCTGGAGTGAAGGACAGTATAACTATGGCTACACCTTC. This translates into CAWSEGQYNYGYTF.